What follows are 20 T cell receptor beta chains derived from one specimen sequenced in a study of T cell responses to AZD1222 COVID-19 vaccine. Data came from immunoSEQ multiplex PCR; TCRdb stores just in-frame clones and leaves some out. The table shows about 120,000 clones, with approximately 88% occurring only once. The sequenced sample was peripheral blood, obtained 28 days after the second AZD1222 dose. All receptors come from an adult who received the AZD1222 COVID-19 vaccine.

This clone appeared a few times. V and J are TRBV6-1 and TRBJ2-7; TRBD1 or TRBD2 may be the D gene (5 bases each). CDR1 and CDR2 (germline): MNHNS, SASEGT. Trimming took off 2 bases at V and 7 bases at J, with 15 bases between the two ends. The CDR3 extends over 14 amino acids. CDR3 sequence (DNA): TGTGCCAGCAGTGAAAGTCCCGGGGACGGGGAGCAGTACTTC. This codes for CASSESPGDGEQYF.

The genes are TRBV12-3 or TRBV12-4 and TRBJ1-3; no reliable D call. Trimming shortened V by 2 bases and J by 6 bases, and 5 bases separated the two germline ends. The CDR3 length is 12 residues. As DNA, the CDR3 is TGTGCCAGCAGTTTAATAGAAAACACCATATATTTT. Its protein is CASSLIENTIYF.

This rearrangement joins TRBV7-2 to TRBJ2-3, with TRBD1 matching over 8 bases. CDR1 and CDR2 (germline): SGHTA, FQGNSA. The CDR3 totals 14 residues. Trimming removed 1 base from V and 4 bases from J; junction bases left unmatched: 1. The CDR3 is CASSLVQGADTQYF. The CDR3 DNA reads TGTGCCAGCAGCTTAGTACAGGGGGCAGATACGCAGTATTTT.

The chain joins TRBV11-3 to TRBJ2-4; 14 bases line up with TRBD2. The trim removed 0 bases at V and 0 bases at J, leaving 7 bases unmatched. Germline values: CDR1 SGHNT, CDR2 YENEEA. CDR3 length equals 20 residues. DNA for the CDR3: TGTGCCAGCAGCTTAGAGGGACTAGCGGGGGCTTTCAAAGCCAAAAACATTCAGTACTTC. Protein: CASSLEGLAGAFKAKNIQYF.

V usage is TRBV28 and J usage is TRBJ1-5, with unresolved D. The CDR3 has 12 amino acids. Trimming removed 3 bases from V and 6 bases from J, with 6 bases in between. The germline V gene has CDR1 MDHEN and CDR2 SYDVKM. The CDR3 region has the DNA TGTGCCAGCAGTTTGACGAGTCAGCCCCAGCATTTT. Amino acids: CASSLTSQPQHF.

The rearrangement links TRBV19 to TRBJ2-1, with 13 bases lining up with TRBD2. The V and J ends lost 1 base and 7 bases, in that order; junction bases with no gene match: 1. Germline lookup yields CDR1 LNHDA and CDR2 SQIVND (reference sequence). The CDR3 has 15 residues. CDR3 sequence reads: CASSIGLAGGNEQFF. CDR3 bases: TGTGCCAGTAGTATAGGACTAGCGGGGGGAAATGAGCAGTTCTTC.

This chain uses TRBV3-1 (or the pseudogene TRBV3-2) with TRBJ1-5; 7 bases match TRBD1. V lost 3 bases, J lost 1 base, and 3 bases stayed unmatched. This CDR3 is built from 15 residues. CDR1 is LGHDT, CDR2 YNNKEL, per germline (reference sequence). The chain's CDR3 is CASSQGTASNQPQHF. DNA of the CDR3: TGTGCCAGCAGCCAGGGGACAGCGAGCAATCAGCCCCAGCATTTT.

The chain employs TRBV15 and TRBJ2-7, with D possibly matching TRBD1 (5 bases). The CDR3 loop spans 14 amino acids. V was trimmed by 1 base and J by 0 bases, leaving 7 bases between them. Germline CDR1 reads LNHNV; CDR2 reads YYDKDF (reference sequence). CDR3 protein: CATSRGTPSYEQYF. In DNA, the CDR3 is TGTGCCACCAGCAGAGGGACACCCTCCTACGAGCAGTACTTC.

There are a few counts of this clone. CDR3 in amino acids: CASSGDRVGHSPLHF. In DNA form, the CDR3 reads TGTGCCAGTAGTGGGGACAGGGTGGGGCACTCACCCCTCCACTTT. The chain recombines TRBV19 with TRBJ1-6; 9 nucleotides agree with TRBD1. CDR3 size: 15 residues. CDR1 is LNHDA and CDR2 is SQIVND in the germline V gene (reference sequence). V shed 5 bases, J shed 10 bases, and the junction held 9 bases outside the gene matches.

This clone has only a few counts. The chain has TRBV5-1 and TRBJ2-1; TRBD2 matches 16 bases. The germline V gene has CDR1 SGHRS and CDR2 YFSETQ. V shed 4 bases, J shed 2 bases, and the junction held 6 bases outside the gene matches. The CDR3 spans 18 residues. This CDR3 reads CASSAGTSGGAAYNEQFF. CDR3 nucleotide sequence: TGCGCCAGCAGCGCCGGGACTAGCGGGGGGGCGGCCTACAATGAGCAGTTCTTC.

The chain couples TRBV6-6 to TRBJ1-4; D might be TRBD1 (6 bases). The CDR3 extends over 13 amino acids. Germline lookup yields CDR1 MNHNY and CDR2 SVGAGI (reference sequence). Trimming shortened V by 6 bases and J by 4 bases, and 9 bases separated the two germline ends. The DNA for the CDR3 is TGTGCCAGCAGCCGGGACAATAATGAAAAACTGTTTTTT. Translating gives CASSRDNNEKLFF.

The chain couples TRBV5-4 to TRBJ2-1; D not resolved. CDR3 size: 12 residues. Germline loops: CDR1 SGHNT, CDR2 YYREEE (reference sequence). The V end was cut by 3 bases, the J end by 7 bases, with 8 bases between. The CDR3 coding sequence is TGTGCCAGCAGCTCGAGTTGGAATGAGCAGTTCTTC. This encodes CASSSSWNEQFF.

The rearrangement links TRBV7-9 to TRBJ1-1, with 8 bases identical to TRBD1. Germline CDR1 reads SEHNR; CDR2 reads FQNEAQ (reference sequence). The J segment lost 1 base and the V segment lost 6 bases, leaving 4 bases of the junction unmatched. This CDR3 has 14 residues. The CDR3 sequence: CASRATGGNTEAFF. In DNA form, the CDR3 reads TGTGCCAGCAGGGCAACAGGGGGGAACACTGAAGCTTTCTTT.

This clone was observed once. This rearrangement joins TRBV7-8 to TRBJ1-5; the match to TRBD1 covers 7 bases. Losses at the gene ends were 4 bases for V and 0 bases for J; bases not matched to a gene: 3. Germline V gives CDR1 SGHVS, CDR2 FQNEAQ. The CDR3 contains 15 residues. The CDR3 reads CASSSQGSSNQPQHF. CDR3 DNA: TGTGCCAGCAGCTCACAGGGGAGTAGCAATCAGCCCCAGCATTTT.

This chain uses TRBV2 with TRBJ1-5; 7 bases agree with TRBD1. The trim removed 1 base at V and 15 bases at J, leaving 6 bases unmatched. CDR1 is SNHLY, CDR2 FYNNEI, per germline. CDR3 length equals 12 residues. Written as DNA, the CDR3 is TGTGCCAGCAGTGAAGAAACCGACAGGGTGCATTTT. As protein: CASSEETDRVHF.

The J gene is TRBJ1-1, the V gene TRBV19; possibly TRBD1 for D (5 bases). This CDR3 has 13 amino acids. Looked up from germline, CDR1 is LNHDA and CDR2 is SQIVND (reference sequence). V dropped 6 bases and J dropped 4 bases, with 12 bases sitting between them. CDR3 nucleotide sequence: TGTGCCAGTAGCGCAGGGTTTGTCACTGAAGCTTTCTTT. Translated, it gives CASSAGFVTEAFF.

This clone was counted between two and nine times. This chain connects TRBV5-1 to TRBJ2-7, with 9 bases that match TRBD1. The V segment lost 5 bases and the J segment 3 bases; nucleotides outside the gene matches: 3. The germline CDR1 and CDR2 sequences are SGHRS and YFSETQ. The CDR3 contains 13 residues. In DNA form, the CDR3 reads TGCGCCAGCAGACCGGGACAGGGCTACGAGCAGTACTTC. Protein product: CASRPGQGYEQYF.

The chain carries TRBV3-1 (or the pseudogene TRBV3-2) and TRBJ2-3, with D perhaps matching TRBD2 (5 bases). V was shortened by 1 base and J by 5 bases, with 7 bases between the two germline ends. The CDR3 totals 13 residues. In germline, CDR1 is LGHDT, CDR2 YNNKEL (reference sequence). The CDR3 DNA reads TGTGCCAGCAGCCAAGTTGCGGGAGATACGCAGTATTTT. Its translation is CASSQVAGDTQYF.

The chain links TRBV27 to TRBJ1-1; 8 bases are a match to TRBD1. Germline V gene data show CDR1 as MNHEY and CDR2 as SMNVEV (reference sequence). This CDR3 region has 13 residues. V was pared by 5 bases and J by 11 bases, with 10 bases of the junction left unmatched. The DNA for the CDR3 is TGTGCCAGCAGTCCCGTGGACAGGGCTGTCGCTTTCTTT. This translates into CASSPVDRAVAFF.

CDR3 sequence (DNA): TGTGCCAGCTCACCTGCGACGATCGGAGGACAAGAGACCCAGTACTTC. It specifies CASSPATIGGQETQYF. The V call is TRBV18, the J call TRBJ2-5; possible D gene TRBD2, 5 bases. Trimming stripped 3 bases from V and 2 bases from J, with 16 bases between. Germline assignment: CDR1 KGHSH and CDR2 LQKENI. This CDR3 is built from 16 residues.